This T cell receptor beta chain is from a study of blood T cell repertoires in COVID-19. Study context: The United States, Italy and Spain were the sources of the acute and convalescent COVID-19 samples.

This CDR3 contains 15 residues. Germline V lookup: CDR1 SGHAT, CDR2 FQNNGV. Unmatched junction bases numbered 8, after V lost 5 bases and J lost 2 bases. In the study's own analysis: Amplification from reference gene primers served as the basis for estimated nucleated cell counts. Generated by immunoSEQ multiplex PCR, the TCRdb table keeps only in-frame clones and is missing some. V and J calls and clone size are given by that table; D and trimming were obtained from the DNA. The data hold more than 20,000 clones, with around 89% observed a single time. Sequencing was performed on peripheral blood. The chain uses TRBV11-2 and TRBJ1-1, with 7 nucleotides matching TRBD1. The receptor comes from a man between 65 and 85 years old with acute or convalescent COVID-19. The DNA for the CDR3 is TGTGCCAGCAGCCCTAGAACAGGGGCAAACACTGAAGCTTTCTTT. It yields the protein CASSPRTGANTEAFF.